This TCR beta chain stems from a study of Ad26.COV2.S vaccination and SARS-CoV-2 variants. Treatment here: roughly 19 received Ad26.COV2.S at low or high dose, single or two shots; 5 received placebo; per-sample allocation not given. After the first vaccine or placebo injection, samples were drawn on day 63. V trimming: 6 bases; J trimming: 5 bases; junction bases outside the gene matches: 4. This CDR3 has 14 residues. Germline assignment: CDR1 MGHDK and CDR2 SYGVNS. Assay: immunoSEQ multiplex PCR; the TCRdb copy retains only in-frame clones and omits some. The sample comprises some 340,000 clones, more than 70% of which are singletons, and under 2% rests with the top ten.

The rearrangement uses TRBV25-1 and TRBJ1-4; the match to TRBD1 covers 9 bases. The TCR comes from a person aged 18 to 65 who received the Ad26.COV2.S COVID-19 vaccine or a placebo. The material sequenced was peripheral blood, taken in a trial of Ad26.COV2.S vaccine versus placebo. CDR3 in DNA: TGTGCCAGCAGCACTGGGACAGGGAATGAAAAACTGTTTTTT. It specifies CASSTGTGNEKLFF. Complete variable domain (other parts from reference TRBV25-1 and TRBJ1-4): EADIYQTPRYLVIGTGKKITLECSQTMGHDKMYWYQQDPGMELHLIHYSYGVNSTEKGDLSSESTVSRIRTEHFPLTLESARPSHTSQYLCASSTGTGNEKLFFGSGTQLSVL.